These 7 T cell receptor beta chains were all obtained from the same sample, sequenced in a study of metastatic and nonmetastatic thyroid tumors. All patients were untreated before thyroid surgery. TCRdb re-analyzed the PCR reads using MiXCR. The table shows about 19,000 clones, with 37% occurring only once. The material sequenced was tumor tissue. The receptors shown here come from a female donor with papillary thyroid cancer or a benign thyroid nodule (not recorded which). Some clones in this sample may be carry-over from other donors' samples.

The J gene is TRBJ2-7, the V gene TRBV12-3 or TRBV12-4, with D tentatively TRBD1 (6 bases). The CDR3 is 13 residues long. With 5 bases removed from V and 10 bases from J, the gap between germline ends came to 18 bases. CDR3 DNA: TGTGCCAGCAGTACCAGCGCAGGGGTTGATCAGTACTTC. Translation: CASSTSAGVDQYF.

The chain links TRBV2 to TRBJ1-2, with 7 nucleotides matching TRBD1. The V gene end was trimmed by 5 bases and the J gene end by 7 bases; junction bases not matched to a gene: 10. This CDR3 is 14 amino acids long. Germline loops: CDR1 SNHLY, CDR2 FYNNEI. In DNA, the CDR3 is TGTGCCAGCAGTTGGGACAGCCGGGTCGGTGGCTACACCTTC. Encoded protein: CASSWDSRVGGYTF.

This CDR3 reads CASSSNDYYEQYF. The DNA for the CDR3 is TGTGCCAGCAGCTCGAATGACTACTACGAGCAGTACTTC. V gene TRBV6-1 combines with J gene TRBJ2-7, with D tentatively TRBD2 (5 bases). Germline assignment: CDR1 MNHNS and CDR2 SASEGT. V gave up 6 bases and J gave up 3 bases, with 12 bases separating them. The CDR3 is 13 amino acids.

This clone came up many times. The chain carries TRBV6-1 and TRBJ1-6; maybe TRBD1 (5 bases). Germline V gives CDR1 MNHNS, CDR2 SASEGT. Trimming stripped 5 bases from V and 3 bases from J, with 14 bases between. This CDR3 spans 16 amino acids. CDR3 in DNA: TGTGCCAGCAGTTTAAGACAGCTCCTCTATAATTCACCCCTCCACTTT. Translated: CASSLRQLLYNSPLHF.

This clone was detected a few times. The genes are TRBV6-6 and TRBJ1-2; 8 nucleotides agree with TRBD1. The CDR3 has 15 residues. CDR1 and CDR2 (germline): MNHNY, SVGAGI (reference sequence). Losses at the gene ends were 2 bases for V and 6 bases for J; bases not matched to a gene: 8. The chain's CDR3 is CASSYRDRGRNGYTF. CDR3 DNA sequence: TGTGCCAGCAGTTACCGCGACAGGGGACGCAATGGCTACACCTTC.

This chain connects TRBV10-3 to TRBJ2-5; 11 nucleotides line up with TRBD2. This CDR3 spans 14 amino acids. The J segment lost 2 bases and the V segment lost 4 bases, leaving 0 bases of the junction unmatched. Germline values: CDR1 ENHRY, CDR2 SYGVKD. CDR3 DNA sequence: TGTGCCATCAGTGGGACTAGCGGGCAAGAGACCCAGTACTTC. As protein: CAISGTSGQETQYF.

This clone is deemed medium-sized. The gene calls are TRBV19 and TRBJ1-2; a weak D match, TRBD1 (5 bases). The CDR3 is 15 amino acids. Trimming took 9 bases from V and 4 from J, leaving 21 bases between them. From germline, CDR1 is LNHDA and CDR2 SQIVND (reference sequence). In DNA form, the CDR3 reads TGTGCCAGCAAGGGGCTGGACGGGACGGGCTATGGCTACACCTTC. Translating it yields CASKGLDGTGYGYTF.